These T cell receptor beta chains were read from a single sample in a study of T cell responses to AZD1222 COVID-19 vaccine. Assay used: immunoSEQ multiplex PCR; TCRdb lists only in-frame clones, some missing. Among roughly 120,000 clones, roughly 91% were seen once, and the ten largest hold approximately 1.2%. The sample was peripheral blood, taken on day 0 of AZD1222 vaccination. The receptors originated from an adult in good health. Each CDR3 is given with its conserved first and last residue. Fields, in order: V gene, J gene, D gene, clone size, CDR3 DNA, CDR3 protein. D genes are given only for firm matches. Expanded clones get a size class; other rows say once, few or many, or leave the size out.

TRBV27	TRBJ1-2	NA	few	TGTGCCAGCAGTCCCTCAAGACTTTATGGCTACACCTTC	CASSPSRLYGYTF
TRBV9	TRBJ1-3	NA	NA	TGTGCCAGCAGCCCCGCTCCCTCTGGAAACACCATATATTTT	CASSPAPSGNTIYF
TRBV5-4	TRBJ1-6	TRBD1	few	TGTGCCAGCAGCTTGGTGACAGGGGGCAGTTCACCCCTCCACTTT	CASSLVTGGSSPLHF
TRBV3-1/TRBV3-2	TRBJ2-1	NA	NA	TGTGCCACCCGAGGGCCGTACCACAATGAGCAGTTCTTC	CATRGPYHNEQFF
TRBV9	TRBJ1-3	NA	NA	TGTGCCAGCAGCCCGGGGGGGGCTCGAAACACCATATATTTT	CASSPGGARNTIYF
TRBV6-5	TRBJ2-2	NA	NA	TGTGCCAGCAGTCCTATAATAACCGGGGAGCTGTTTTTT	CASSPIITGELFF
TRBV4-1	TRBJ1-3	TRBD1	few	TGCGCCAGCAGCCATGACAGGGATGCTGGAAACACCATATATTTT	CASSHDRDAGNTIYF
TRBV5-4	TRBJ1-2	NA	NA	TGTGCCAGCAGCTTTGAGTTTAGGGAGGGAAGTGGCTACACCTTC	CASSFEFREGSGYTF
TRBV27	TRBJ1-6	TRBD1	NA	TGTGCCAGCATGACAGGGAGATATAATTCACCCCTCCACTTT	CASMTGRYNSPLHF
TRBV12-3/TRBV12-4	TRBJ1-2	NA	NA	TGTGCCAGCAGACCGAGCGTGGCTTTCACCTTC	CASRPSVAFTF
TRBV19	TRBJ2-1	NA	NA	TGTGCCAGTAGTATAGGGGGGGCGGGTGAGCAGTTCTTC	CASSIGGAGEQFF
TRBV5-1	TRBJ1-2	NA	NA	TGCGCCAGCAGCCCTCGGACCTCCTATGGCTACACCTTC	CASSPRTSYGYTF
TRBV5-8	TRBJ1-5	TRBD1	NA	TGTGCCAGCAGCTTGATGGGACAGGGTCCCCCCGATCAGCCCCAGCATTTT	CASSLMGQGPPDQPQHF
TRBV6-2/TRBV6-3	TRBJ2-1	TRBD1	NA	TGTGCCAGCAGTTACGGCACGCACGGTGGACAGGGGAGCTCCTACAATGAGCAGTTCTTC	CASSYGTHGGQGSSYNEQFF
TRBV9	TRBJ2-7	NA	NA	TGTGCCAGCAGCCCCAGCACAGGTGTCTACGAGCAGTACTTC	CASSPSTGVYEQYF
TRBV3-1/TRBV3-2	TRBJ1-5	TRBD1	NA	TGTGCCAGCAGCTTTCGAGGACAGGGGCATCAGCCCCAGCATTTT	CASSFRGQGHQPQHF
TRBV10-3	TRBJ2-7	NA	NA	TGTGCCATCAGTGACTCAACTGAGCCTAACAGGAGTCCCTACGAGCAGTACTTC	CAISDSTEPNRSPYEQYF
TRBV19	TRBJ2-5	NA	NA	TGTGCCAGTAGTCTGGGCGGGGGCGCGGGAGAGACCCAGTACTTC	CASSLGGGAGETQYF
TRBV9	TRBJ2-7	NA	NA	TGTGCCAGCAGCTTCAGGGGTCTTGGGTGGGACGAGCAGTACTTC	CASSFRGLGWDEQYF
TRBV4-2	TRBJ1-6	NA	NA	TGTGCCAGCAGCCCTTTTGATGGGGGCGCAAGTAATTCACCCCTCCACTTT	CASSPFDGGASNSPLHF
TRBV10-3	TRBJ1-5	NA	few	TGTGCCATCAGTGGGGGTAGGGATAGCAATCAGCCCCAGCATTTT	CAISGGRDSNQPQHF
TRBV6-5	TRBJ1-2	NA	few	TGTGCCACATCCCAAAGGAGGGTAGGAAGCTATGGCTACACCTTC	CATSQRRVGSYGYTF
TRBV2	TRBJ1-3	NA	NA	TGTGCCAGCAGGCGGCTGACCTCTGGAAACACCATATATTTT	CASRRLTSGNTIYF
TRBV6-1	TRBJ2-7	NA	NA	TGTGCCAGCAGTGAATACAGGTCGAGCTCCTACGAGCAGTACTTC	CASSEYRSSSYEQYF
TRBV5-1	TRBJ2-5	NA	NA	TGCGCCAGCAGCGCGGGACACCTGGGGGAGACCCAGTACTTC	CASSAGHLGETQYF
TRBV5-5	TRBJ1-4	NA	once	TGTGCCAGCAGCTTGGGGCAGACAGCAACTAATGAAAAACTGTTTTTT	CASSLGQTATNEKLFF
TRBV5-1	TRBJ2-7	NA	NA	TGCGCCAGCAGCTTGGAACAGGGAGACTACGAGCAGTACTTC	CASSLEQGDYEQYF